Given below is one T cell receptor (beta chain) in context. The authors' processing: Reference gene primer amplification gave nucleated cell count estimates. The protocol was immunoSEQ multiplex PCR, while the TCRdb copy is restricted to in-frame clones and leaves out a portion. That table gives V, J and clone size, and the DNA gave D and trimming. The data contain a few hundred thousand clones, around 90% of them singletons. The record originates from a study of blood T cell repertoires in COVID-19. In the study overall: Both acute and convalescent COVID-19 samples were obtained from the United States, Italy and Spain. T cells, B-cell-depleted T cells, or PBMCs supplied cDNA or gDNA.

The germline gives CDR1 SEHNR, CDR2 FQNEAQ (reference sequence). V was pared by 1 base and J by 2 bases, with 3 bases of the junction left unmatched. This CDR3 contains 16 residues. The chain combines TRBV7-9 with TRBJ2-4; 9 bases are shared with TRBD2. What was sequenced was peripheral blood. The source is a woman in her thirties with COVID-19, enrolled during active disease. CDR3 nucleotide sequence: TGTGCCAGCAGCTTAGGTAGCGGGAGTACCAAAAACATTCAGTACTTC. Protein sequence: CASSLGSGSTKNIQYF.